The rows below give T cell receptor beta chains drawn from one sample of a study of Graves' ophthalmopathy and Graves' hyperthyroidism. TCRdb re-called the multiplex PCR reads with MiXCR, one entry per CDR3 protein. The sample carries roughly 220,000 distinct CDR3 sequences, about 47% recorded once. The sequencing sample was made of peripheral blood. The receptors derive from an adult man with Graves' ophthalmopathy. Each CDR3 is given with its conserved first and last residue. A D gene is named only where the DNA matches it firmly. Only some rows state a clone size, as once, few, many or a class for expanded clones.

CDR3aa: CASSSDWTVGQYF
CDR3nt: TGTGCCAGCAGTTCGGACTGGACGGTGGGCCAGTACTTC
d_gene: .
j_gene: TRBJ2-7
v_gene: TRBV12-3/TRBV12-4
len: 13
abundance: .

CDR3aa: CATSRDAEELFF
CDR3nt: TGTGCCACCAGCAGAGATGCTGAGGAACTGTTTTTT
d_gene: .
j_gene: TRBJ1-4
v_gene: TRBV15
len: 12
abundance: many

CDR3aa: CSARGAGTYEQYF
CDR3nt: TGCAGTGCTAGAGGGGCAGGGACCTACGAGCAGTACTTC
d_gene: .
j_gene: TRBJ2-7
v_gene: TRBV20-1
len: 13
abundance: few

CDR3aa: CSALERRGETQYF
CDR3nt: TGCAGTGCCCTCGAGAGGAGGGGAGAGACCCAGTACTTC
d_gene: .
j_gene: TRBJ2-5
v_gene: TRBV20-1
len: 13
abundance: .

CDR3aa: CASSPQQVSGNTIYF
CDR3nt: TGTGCCAGCAGTCCCCAGCAGGTCTCTGGAAACACCATATATTTT
d_gene: .
j_gene: TRBJ1-3
v_gene: TRBV10-3
len: 15
abundance: .

CDR3aa: CASSLDPNEKLFF
CDR3nt: TGTGCCAGCAGCTTAGACCCAAATGAAAAACTGTTTTTT
d_gene: .
j_gene: TRBJ1-4
v_gene: TRBV7-2
len: 13
abundance: .

CDR3aa: CASSEPYTGDEPGYTF
CDR3nt: TGTGCCAGCAGCGAGCCATATACAGGGGATGAACCTGGCTACACCTTC
d_gene: TRBD1
j_gene: TRBJ1-2
v_gene: TRBV5-4
len: 16
abundance: .

CDR3aa: CASRPQGGCMNTEAFF
CDR3nt: TGTGCCAGCAGACCACAGGGGGGCTGCATGAACACTGAAGCTTTCTTT
d_gene: TRBD1
j_gene: TRBJ1-1
v_gene: TRBV9
len: 16
abundance: .

CDR3aa: CASSGWGRTGELFF
CDR3nt: TGTGCCAGCAGTGGATGGGGGCGAACCGGGGAGCTGTTTTTT
d_gene: .
j_gene: TRBJ2-2
v_gene: TRBV2
len: 14
abundance: few

CDR3aa: CTSGEGNTEAFF
CDR3nt: TGTACCAGCGGAGAGGGAAACACTGAAGCTTTCTTT
d_gene: .
j_gene: TRBJ1-1
v_gene: TRBV7-9
len: 12
abundance: .

CDR3aa: CASSLEASGRARYEQYF
CDR3nt: TGCGCCAGCAGCTTGGAGGCTAGCGGGAGGGCCAGGTACGAGCAGTACTTC
d_gene: TRBD2
j_gene: TRBJ2-7
v_gene: TRBV5-1
len: 17
abundance: few

CDR3aa: CASRGRNQPQHF
CDR3nt: TGTGCCAGCCGGGGTAGGAATCAGCCCCAGCATTTT
d_gene: .
j_gene: TRBJ1-5
v_gene: TRBV12-3/TRBV12-4
len: 12
abundance: few

CDR3aa: CASRGMTANYGYTF
CDR3nt: TGCGCCAGCAGAGGAATGACAGCTAACTATGGCTACACCTTC
d_gene: .
j_gene: TRBJ1-2
v_gene: TRBV5-1
len: 14
abundance: .

CDR3aa: CASSQVAGGSYEQYF
CDR3nt: TGCGCCAGCAGCCAAGTGGCAGGGGGTTCCTACGAGCAGTACTTC
d_gene: TRBD1
j_gene: TRBJ2-7
v_gene: TRBV4-1
len: 15
abundance: once

CDR3aa: CASSPAGQGTLETQYF
CDR3nt: TGCGCCAGCAGCCCGGCGGGACAGGGTACGTTGGAGACCCAGTACTTC
d_gene: TRBD1
j_gene: TRBJ2-5
v_gene: TRBV7-9
len: 16
abundance: .

CDR3aa: CASGSGHHQETQYF
CDR3nt: TGTGCCAGTGGATCCGGACACCACCAAGAGACCCAGTACTTC
d_gene: .
j_gene: TRBJ2-5
v_gene: TRBV19
len: 14
abundance: .

CDR3aa: CASSRTGRIDEQYF
CDR3nt: TGTGCCAGCAGTCGGACAGGGAGGATTGACGAGCAGTACTTC
d_gene: TRBD1
j_gene: TRBJ2-7
v_gene: TRBV2
len: 14
abundance: .

CDR3aa: CASSPRIKETQYF
CDR3nt: TGTGCCAGCAGCCCTCGGATTAAAGAGACCCAGTACTTC
d_gene: .
j_gene: TRBJ2-5
v_gene: TRBV7-2
len: 13
abundance: many

CDR3aa: CASSPSGGLTGELFF
CDR3nt: TGTGCCAGCAGCCCCTCGGGGGGGCTCACCGGGGAGCTGTTTTTT
d_gene: TRBD2
j_gene: TRBJ2-2
v_gene: TRBV7-3
len: 15
abundance: .

CDR3aa: CASRRDVNTEAFF
CDR3nt: TGTGCCAGCAGGCGGGACGTGAACACTGAAGCTTTCTTT
d_gene: .
j_gene: TRBJ1-1
v_gene: TRBV5-6
len: 13
abundance: .

CDR3aa: CASSPGTTPYGYTF
CDR3nt: TGTGCCAGCAGCCCGGGGACAACACCGTATGGCTACACCTTC
d_gene: .
j_gene: TRBJ1-2
v_gene: TRBV7-8
len: 14
abundance: .

CDR3aa: CSVERDLQETQYF
CDR3nt: TGCAGCGTCGAGCGGGACCTACAGGAGACCCAGTACTTC
d_gene: TRBD2
j_gene: TRBJ2-5
v_gene: TRBV29-1
len: 13
abundance: few

CDR3aa: CSALIGTLGYTF
CDR3nt: TGCAGTGCCCTCATCGGGACTCTTGGCTACACCTTC
d_gene: .
j_gene: TRBJ1-2
v_gene: TRBV20-1
len: 12
abundance: few

CDR3aa: CASSQDRGRGAFF
CDR3nt: TGTGCCAGCAGCCAAGACAGGGGGCGGGGAGCTTTCTTT
d_gene: TRBD1
j_gene: TRBJ1-1
v_gene: TRBV7-9
len: 13
abundance: .

CDR3aa: CSARGGPANYGYTF
CDR3nt: TGCAGTGCTAGGGGGGGCCCCGCTAACTATGGCTACACCTTC
d_gene: .
j_gene: TRBJ1-2
v_gene: TRBV20-1
len: 14
abundance: .

CDR3aa: CASSVTGTSNTGELFF
CDR3nt: TGTGCCAGCAGCGTTACAGGGACCTCGAACACCGGGGAGCTGTTTTTT
d_gene: .
j_gene: TRBJ2-2
v_gene: TRBV7-9
len: 16
abundance: .

CDR3aa: CASSKGEANYGYTF
CDR3nt: TGTGCCAGCTCCAAGGGGGAAGCTAACTATGGCTACACCTTC
d_gene: .
j_gene: TRBJ1-2
v_gene: TRBV7-2
len: 14
abundance: .

CDR3aa: CSARVLAGGETQYF
CDR3nt: TGCAGTGCTAGAGTACTAGCGGGAGGGGAGACCCAGTACTTC
d_gene: TRBD2
j_gene: TRBJ2-5
v_gene: TRBV20-1
len: 14
abundance: few

CDR3aa: CSARNGNYNEKLFF
CDR3nt: TGCAGTGCTAGGAACGGGAACTATAATGAAAAACTGTTTTTT
d_gene: .
j_gene: TRBJ1-4
v_gene: TRBV20-1
len: 14
abundance: .

CDR3aa: CASSYRDGVYEQYF
CDR3nt: TGTGCCAGCAGCTACCGGGACGGGGTCTACGAGCAGTACTTC
d_gene: .
j_gene: TRBJ2-7
v_gene: TRBV7-9
len: 14
abundance: .

CDR3aa: CASSTPGTSGGSNTGELFF
CDR3nt: TGTGCCAGCAGTACCCCCGGGACTAGCGGGGGGTCGAACACCGGGGAGCTGTTTTTT
d_gene: TRBD2
j_gene: TRBJ2-2
v_gene: TRBV6-4
len: 19
abundance: .

CDR3aa: CATTGGTGANTEAFF
CDR3nt: TGTGCCACCACCGGTGGCACAGGGGCGAACACTGAAGCTTTCTTT
d_gene: TRBD1
j_gene: TRBJ1-1
v_gene: TRBV6-5
len: 15
abundance: once

CDR3aa: CASSLRQGRTETQYF
CDR3nt: TGCGCCAGCAGCTTGAGACAGGGTCGGACAGAGACCCAGTACTTC
d_gene: TRBD1
j_gene: TRBJ2-5
v_gene: TRBV12-3/TRBV12-4
len: 15
abundance: .

CDR3aa: CASSGQGESSPLHF
CDR3nt: TGTGCCAGCAGCGGACAGGGAGAGAGTTCACCCCTCCACTTT
d_gene: TRBD1
j_gene: TRBJ1-6
v_gene: TRBV9
len: 14
abundance: few

CDR3aa: CASSQGAQGYTF
CDR3nt: TGTGCCAGCAGCCAGGGGGCACAGGGCTACACCTTC
d_gene: .
j_gene: TRBJ1-2
v_gene: TRBV3-1
len: 12
abundance: few

CDR3aa: CASSMDRTGGRSNQPQHF
CDR3nt: TGTGCCAGTAGTATGGATAGGACAGGGGGGAGAAGCAATCAGCCCCAGCATTTT
d_gene: TRBD1
j_gene: TRBJ1-5
v_gene: TRBV19
len: 18
abundance: .

CDR3aa: CSARATGSEDGYTF
CDR3nt: TGCAGTGCTAGGGCGACAGGGAGCGAGGATGGCTACACCTTC
d_gene: TRBD1
j_gene: TRBJ1-2
v_gene: TRBV20-1
len: 14
abundance: .

CDR3aa: CAISEPRAYEQYF
CDR3nt: TGTGCCATCAGTGAACCACGGGCCTACGAGCAGTACTTC
d_gene: .
j_gene: TRBJ2-7
v_gene: TRBV10-3
len: 13
abundance: many

CDR3aa: CASSSGGGSVVKTQYF
CDR3nt: TGTGCCAGCAGTTCCGGGGGAGGGTCCGTAGTAAAGACCCAGTACTTC
d_gene: TRBD2
j_gene: TRBJ2-5
v_gene: TRBV28
len: 16
abundance: .

CDR3aa: CASSSRTSGLRTSYEQYF
CDR3nt: TGTGCCAGCAGCTCCCGGACTAGCGGGTTACGAACGTCCTACGAGCAGTACTTC
d_gene: TRBD2
j_gene: TRBJ2-7
v_gene: TRBV7-9
len: 18
abundance: .

CDR3aa: CASDKGQGGEKLFF
CDR3nt: TGTGCCAGCGATAAGGGACAGGGAGGTGAAAAACTGTTTTTT
d_gene: TRBD1
j_gene: TRBJ1-4
v_gene: TRBV2
len: 14
abundance: many

CDR3aa: CSVELRAYEQYF
CDR3nt: TGCAGCGTTGAACTCAGGGCCTACGAGCAGTACTTC
d_gene: .
j_gene: TRBJ2-7
v_gene: TRBV29-1
len: 12
abundance: .

CDR3aa: CASSPKLASQPQETQYF
CDR3nt: TGTGCCAGCAGCCCGAAACTGGCTAGTCAGCCCCAAGAGACCCAGTACTTC
d_gene: .
j_gene: TRBJ2-5
v_gene: TRBV12-3/TRBV12-4
len: 17
abundance: .

CDR3aa: CASSRGTGGSEQYF
CDR3nt: TGCGCCAGCAGCCGTGGGACAGGAGGATCCGAGCAGTACTTC
d_gene: TRBD1
j_gene: TRBJ2-7
v_gene: TRBV4-1
len: 14
abundance: .

CDR3aa: CAISDRGQAYEQYF
CDR3nt: TGTGCCATCAGTGACAGGGGCCAAGCCTACGAGCAGTACTTC
d_gene: .
j_gene: TRBJ2-7
v_gene: TRBV10-3
len: 14
abundance: few

CDR3aa: CSVDAGSSGNTIYF
CDR3nt: TGCAGCGTTGACGCAGGGAGCTCTGGAAACACCATATATTTT
d_gene: .
j_gene: TRBJ1-3
v_gene: TRBV29-1
len: 14
abundance: .

CDR3aa: CASSDSLPSGSHTGELFF
CDR3nt: TGTGCCAGTAGTGACTCCCTCCCTAGCGGGAGTCACACCGGGGAGCTGTTTTTT
d_gene: TRBD2
j_gene: TRBJ2-2
v_gene: TRBV19
len: 18
abundance: few

CDR3aa: CASSLVTGTGNGYTF
CDR3nt: TGTGCCAGCAGCTTGGTAACAGGGACAGGGAATGGCTACACCTTC
d_gene: TRBD1
j_gene: TRBJ1-2
v_gene: TRBV5-8
len: 15
abundance: many

CDR3aa: CASSGTDNQPQHF
CDR3nt: TGTGCCAGCTCTGGGACAGACAATCAGCCCCAGCATTTT
d_gene: TRBD1
j_gene: TRBJ1-5
v_gene: TRBV2
len: 13
abundance: .

CDR3aa: CSATRTRANVLTF
CDR3nt: TGCAGTGCGACACGGACTCGGGCCAACGTCCTGACTTTC
d_gene: .
j_gene: TRBJ2-6
v_gene: TRBV20-1
len: 13
abundance: few

CDR3aa: CASSPGTGPYERYF
CDR3nt: TGTGCCAGCAGCCCGGGGACAGGGCCCTACGAGCGGTACTTC
d_gene: TRBD1
j_gene: TRBJ2-7
v_gene: TRBV11-1
len: 14
abundance: .

CDR3aa: CSAKTGSSYEQYF
CDR3nt: TGCAGTGCGAAGACAGGTAGCTCCTACGAGCAGTACTTC
d_gene: .
j_gene: TRBJ2-7
v_gene: TRBV20-1
len: 13
abundance: few

CDR3aa: CASKEDFTDTQYF
CDR3nt: TGCGCCAGCAAAGAGGATTTCACAGATACGCAGTATTTT
d_gene: .
j_gene: TRBJ2-3
v_gene: TRBV5-1
len: 13
abundance: .

CDR3aa: CASSLFSNNQPQHF
CDR3nt: TGTGCCAGCAGCTTGTTTTCGAACAATCAGCCCCAGCATTTT
d_gene: .
j_gene: TRBJ1-5
v_gene: TRBV4-2
len: 14
abundance: few

CDR3aa: CASSLKSRGGNTIYF
CDR3nt: TGTGCCAGCAGCCTAAAGTCCAGGGGTGGAAACACCATATATTTT
d_gene: .
j_gene: TRBJ1-3
v_gene: TRBV7-9
len: 15
abundance: many

CDR3aa: CASSGGRSYGYTF
CDR3nt: TGTGCCAGCAGTGGAGGCCGGTCATATGGCTACACCTTC
d_gene: .
j_gene: TRBJ1-2
v_gene: TRBV2
len: 13
abundance: .